Shown below are 6 T cell receptor beta chains from a single sample sequenced in a study of T cells in narcolepsy. Sequencing used immunoSEQ multiplex PCR; TCRdb keeps in-frame clones, though not all of them. The sample includes about 30,000 clones, over 80% of them seen just once. Sequencing was done on a sample of memory (CD45RA-) CD4+ T cells from blood. These receptor sequences come from a human donor in good health.

This chain links TRBV19 with TRBJ1-2, with D maybe TRBD1 (6 bases). The CDR3 runs 12 residues. Looked up from germline, CDR1 is LNHDA and CDR2 is SQIVND (reference sequence). Trimming took off 6 bases at V and 6 bases at J, with 11 bases between the two ends. The CDR3 coding sequence is TGTGCCAGTAGACAGGGACGAGATGGCTACACCTTC. Translation gives CASRQGRDGYTF.

The rearrangement links TRBV2 to TRBJ2-3; unclear D gene. Germline lookup yields CDR1 SNHLY and CDR2 FYNNEI. This CDR3 region has 10 residues. Trimming took off 6 bases at V and 5 bases at J, with 3 bases between the two ends. CDR3 protein: CASSRDTQYF. Written as DNA, the CDR3 is TGTGCCAGCAGCCGAGATACGCAGTATTTT.

V is TRBV5-1 and J is TRBJ2-2; TRBD2 aligns across 7 bases. The V and J ends lost 1 base and 3 bases, in that order; junction bases with no gene match: 0. The CDR3 has 14 residues. Germline CDR1 and CDR2: SGHRS and YFSETQ. The CDR3 here is CASSLSGDTGELFF. As DNA, the CDR3 is TGCGCCAGCAGCTTGAGCGGGGACACCGGGGAGCTGTTTTTT.

This clone was counted a few times. The V gene is TRBV19, the J gene TRBJ1-3, with D unresolved. The CDR3 is 12 residues long. Germline V lookup: CDR1 LNHDA, CDR2 SQIVND (reference sequence). V was pared by 6 bases and J by 4 bases, with 7 bases between. The CDR3 coding sequence is TGTGCCAGTAGACTGGACGGAAACACCATATATTTT. Its translation: CASRLDGNTIYF.

In its sample, this clone was seen once. The chain is built from TRBV20-1 and TRBJ2-1; 11 nucleotides agree with TRBD2. The CDR3 spans 11 residues. V lost 5 bases to trimming and J lost 14 bases; unmatched junction nucleotides: 5. Per the germline V gene, CDR1 is DFQATT and CDR2 is SNEGSKA (reference sequence). The CDR3 nucleotides read TGCAGTGCTTATAGCGGGGGGGCGGAGTTCTTC. It specifies CSAYSGGAEFF.

This clone was found a few times. The V and J genes are TRBV19 and TRBJ2-3, with TRBD1 identical over 7 bases. The germline V gene has CDR1 LNHDA and CDR2 SQIVND (reference sequence). The CDR3 has 14 residues. V gave up 3 bases and J gave up 4 bases; unmatched junction bases: 4. CDR3 loop: CASSIRQGSDTQYF. The CDR3 region has the DNA TGTGCCAGTAGTATCCGACAGGGATCAGATACGCAGTATTTT.